The 16 T cell receptor beta chains below come from one sample, sequenced in a study of blood T cell repertoires in COVID-19. TCRdb's copy holds only in-frame clones and misses some; the assay was immunoSEQ multiplex PCR. The sample contains 150,000 to 200,000 clones, about 80% of which appear only once. Sequencing input: peripheral blood. These receptors all stem from a woman of 80 years or more with acute or convalescent COVID-19.

The chain joins TRBV30 to TRBJ1-4, with D perhaps TRBD1 (6 bases). Germline V CDR1 and CDR2: GTSNPN, SVGIG (reference sequence). The CDR3 is made up of 15 amino acids. The V gene lost 3 bases and the J gene lost 0 bases, with 11 bases spanning the gap. CDR3 residues: CAWRSKGATNEKLFF. The CDR3 DNA follows: TGTGCCTGGAGGAGTAAGGGGGCAACTAATGAAAAACTGTTTTTT.

V usage is TRBV4-2 and J usage is TRBJ2-7; maybe TRBD2 (6 bases). Germline CDR1 is LGHNA and CDR2 is YNFKEQ. CDR3 length: 15 amino acids. Trimming removed 2 bases from V and 0 bases from J, with 11 bases in between. Written as DNA, the CDR3 is TGTGCCAGCAGCCAATCCTCGGGGGTCTCCTACGAGCAGTACTTC. It yields the protein CASSQSSGVSYEQYF.

The chain joins TRBV5-6 to TRBJ1-2; 8 bases are shared with TRBD1. The germline V gene has CDR1 SGHDT and CDR2 YYEEEE. The CDR3 totals 16 residues. V lost 0 bases and J lost 5; bases outside the gene matches: 9. The CDR3 DNA follows: TGTGCCAGCAGCTTGGCCCTGACAGGGGCGAATTATGGCTACACCTTC. Translated, it gives CASSLALTGANYGYTF.

CDR3 DNA: TGTGCCAGCAGCGCGACTAGCGGGAGCTACGAGCAGTACTTC. The encoded protein is CASSATSGSYEQYF. This chain joins TRBV5-6 and TRBJ2-7; 12 nucleotides agree with TRBD2. From germline, CDR1 is SGHDT and CDR2 YYEEEE. This CDR3 spans 14 amino acids. V lost 4 bases and J lost 3; bases outside the gene matches: 2.

In its sample, this clone was seen once. The chain recombines TRBV6-5 with TRBJ2-6; D perhaps matches TRBD1 (5 bases). The CDR3 has 15 amino acids. V lost 6 bases, J lost 2 bases, and 11 bases lay in between. Germline assignment: CDR1 MNHEY and CDR2 SVGAGI. CDR3 region: CASSLRGTGANVLTF. CDR3 nucleotides: TGTGCCAGCAGCCTAAGGGGAACTGGGGCCAACGTCCTGACTTTC.

The rearrangement joins TRBV11-3 to TRBJ2-3; perhaps TRBD1 as D (6 bases). The V gene's germline CDR1 is SGHNT and CDR2 YENEEA. Trimming removed 3 bases at V and 3 bases at J, with 13 bases between. This CDR3 is built from 15 residues. CDR3 bases: TGTGCCAGCAGCTTGGAGACAGGAGCAACAGATACGCAGTATTTT. It encodes CASSLETGATDTQYF.

The V and J genes are TRBV9 and TRBJ2-5; possibly TRBD2 for D (5 bases). Looked up from germline, CDR1 is SGDLS and CDR2 is YYNGEE. Deletions cut 4 bases from V and 1 base from J, with 20 bases between. This CDR3 has 17 residues. CDR3 protein: CASSTGPGFRGQETQYF. CDR3 coding DNA: TGTGCCAGCAGCACCGGCCCAGGTTTTCGGGGCCAAGAGACCCAGTACTTC.

The chain combines TRBV5-4 with TRBJ1-2; 7 bases map to TRBD1. CDR1 and CDR2 from the germline V gene are SGHNT and YYREEE (reference sequence). V lost 3 bases, J lost 7 bases, and 15 bases stayed unmatched. The CDR3 has 16 residues. CDR3 in amino acids: CASSSILTGRSTGYTF. In DNA, the CDR3 is TGTGCCAGCAGCTCTATATTGACAGGGAGGTCGACTGGCTACACCTTC.

The sample holds one count of this clone. The V gene is TRBV19, the J gene TRBJ1-2; 7 positions agree with TRBD1. The V gene's germline CDR1 is LNHDA and CDR2 SQIVND (reference sequence). The CDR3 runs 16 residues. Trimming removed 7 bases from V and 0 bases from J; junction bases left unmatched: 11. CDR3 DNA sequence: TGTGCCAGTACCACCCAAGCCGGGACAGCTAACTATGGCTACACCTTC. Translating gives CASTTQAGTANYGYTF.

V and J are TRBV7-9 and TRBJ2-4; TRBD1 matches 8 bases. The ends lost 5 bases at V and 7 bases at J; junction bases unmatched: 10. This CDR3 comprises 15 residues. Germline V gene data show CDR1 as SEHNR and CDR2 as FQNEAQ (reference sequence). In DNA, the CDR3 is TGTGCCAGCAGCCCACGGGACAGGCGGAGGAACATTCAGTACTTC. Its translation is CASSPRDRRRNIQYF.

This chain uses TRBV18 with TRBJ2-7; 7 nucleotides match TRBD1. The ends lost 4 bases at V and 6 bases at J; junction bases unmatched: 6. This CDR3 spans 13 amino acids. CDR1 is KGHSH, CDR2 LQKENI, per germline. In DNA form, the CDR3 reads TGTGCCAGCTCACAAGGACAGGACGGCGAGCAGTACTTC. It codes for CASSQGQDGEQYF.

The genes are TRBV5-1 and TRBJ2-1; possibly TRBD2 for D (6 bases). Germline V CDR1 and CDR2: SGHRS, YFSETQ. The CDR3 consists of 14 residues. Trimming took off 0 bases at V and 9 bases at J, with 13 bases between the two ends. CDR3 region: CASSLGRDGGEQFF. The CDR3 DNA sequence: TGCGCCAGCAGCTTGGGGCGGGATGGTGGTGAGCAGTTCTTC.

The chain recombines TRBV9 with TRBJ1-4, with D unclear. Trimming removed 6 bases from V and 3 bases from J, with 9 bases in between. The V gene's germline CDR1 is SGDLS and CDR2 YYNGEE. This CDR3 contains 13 residues. CDR3 sequence reads: CASNSGSNEKLFF. DNA of the CDR3: TGTGCCAGCAACTCGGGGTCTAATGAAAAACTGTTTTTT.

J is TRBJ1-3 and V is TRBV28; TRBD1 is a possible D gene (6 bases). Germline V lookup: CDR1 MDHEN, CDR2 SYDVKM. With 3 bases removed from V and 4 bases from J, the gap between germline ends came to 7 bases. CDR3 length: 13 amino acids. Here the CDR3 DNA reads TGTGCCAGCAGTTTTACAGGGGGAAACACCATATATTTT. This encodes CASSFTGGNTIYF.

The chain employs TRBV6-5 and TRBJ2-5; 8 bases fit TRBD1. This CDR3 spans 15 amino acids. After removal of 6 bases from V and 0 bases from J, the junction contained 6 bases not matched to a gene. Germline V gene lookup returns CDR1 MNHEY and CDR2 SVGAGI. The chain's CDR3 is CASRRQGSYQETQYF. The CDR3 nucleotides are TGTGCCAGCAGGCGACAGGGGAGTTACCAAGAGACCCAGTACTTC.

V gene TRBV6-2 or TRBV6-3 combines with J gene TRBJ1-1; TRBD1 is a possible D gene (6 bases). The CDR3 spans 15 residues. The V gene's germline CDR1 is MNHEY and CDR2 SVGEGT. The V and J ends lost 2 bases and 1 base respectively, with 11 bases between them. The CDR3 protein is CASSYHRAGNTEAFF. The CDR3 bases are TGTGCCAGCAGTTACCACAGGGCAGGGAACACTGAAGCTTTCTTT.